These T cell receptor beta chains were read from a single sample in a study of blood T cell repertoires in COVID-19. This table comes from immunoSEQ multiplex PCR, and its TCRdb copy is limited to in-frame clones, with some not included. The data show around 46,000 clones, with around nine tenths seen just once and 16% held by the top ten. What was sequenced was peripheral blood. All receptors come from a man in his fifties or sixties with active or convalescent COVID-19. Both conserved end residues are part of each CDR3. Fields, in order: V gene, D gene, clone size, J gene, CDR3 DNA, CDR3 protein. D genes are given only for firm matches. Clone size is given for some rows only: seen once, a few or many times, or a class if the clone is expanded.

TRBV2	TRBD1	.	TRBJ2-7	TGTGCCAGCAGGCGGACAGGCGCCGACTACGAGCAGTACTTC	CASRRTGADYEQYF
TRBV6-6	.	.	TRBJ2-2	TGTGCCAGCAGTTACTCACACCCCACCGGGGAGCTGTTTTTT	CASSYSHPTGELFF
TRBV7-7	TRBD1	once	TRBJ2-1	TGTGCCAGCAGCTTAGCCCCGGGACAGGGCGGTGAGCAGTTCTTC	CASSLAPGQGGEQFF
TRBV5-1	TRBD2	.	TRBJ2-2	TGCGCCAGCAGCTTGTTGGTTTCTAGCGGGGGGCCTATGGACACCGGGGAGCTGTTTTTT	CASSLLVSSGGPMDTGELFF
TRBV7-6	TRBD2	.	TRBJ2-7	TGTGCCAGCAGCGAGGTAGCGGGGCCCTTAGGCGAGCAGTACTTC	CASSEVAGPLGEQYF
TRBV5-6	TRBD1	few	TRBJ2-5	TGTGCCAGCAGTAAGGACAGGGGGCTTTCAGAGACCCAGTACTTC	CASSKDRGLSETQYF
TRBV4-2	.	.	TRBJ1-4	TGTGCCAGCAGCCAAGATGGAGGGGCGTTCATCGGGGGAAATGAAAAACTGTTTTTT	CASSQDGGAFIGGNEKLFF
TRBV3-1/TRBV3-2	TRBD1	.	TRBJ2-5	TGTGCCAGCAGCCAGGACAGGGGAGAGACCCAGTACTTC	CASSQDRGETQYF
TRBV12-5	.	.	TRBJ1-1	TGTGCTAGTGGATACCCGACCGGGAACCTTGAAGCTTTCTTT	CASGYPTGNLEAFF
TRBV28	TRBD1	few	TRBJ2-5	TGTGCCAGCAGTTCCGCGGACAGGGTTGTCCGAGAGACCCAGTACTTC	CASSSADRVVRETQYF
TRBV19	.	.	TRBJ1-2	TGTGCCAGTAGTATAGCCGGGATGAACTATGGCTACACCTTC	CASSIAGMNYGYTF
TRBV2	.	.	TRBJ2-2	TGTGCCAGCACTCGACAGCCCAGTAGCGGGGAGCTGTTTTTT	CASTRQPSSGELFF
TRBV18	.	.	TRBJ1-5	TGTGCCAGCTCTGCCAGCAGGGACAATCAGCCCCAGCATTTT	CASSASRDNQPQHF
TRBV2	TRBD2	.	TRBJ2-3	TGTGCCAGCAGAGGACTAGAAGATACGCAGTATTTT	CASRGLEDTQYF
TRBV3-1/TRBV3-2	TRBD2	.	TRBJ2-5	TGTGCCAGCAGCCAAGCTCTCCCGGCTAGCGGGGGAGAGACCCAGTACTTC	CASSQALPASGGETQYF
TRBV18	TRBD1	.	TRBJ2-3	TGTGCCAGCTCACCAGATAGAGGACAGGGAGTGTCAGATACGCAGTATTTT	CASSPDRGQGVSDTQYF
TRBV2	TRBD1	once	TRBJ2-1	TGTGCCAGCAGCGAGGGGGCACGCCACGGGGATGAGCAGTTCTTC	CASSEGARHGDEQFF
TRBV18	TRBD2	.	TRBJ2-1	TGTGCCAGCTCCCCGGGAGGCCCCGCCTACAATGAGCAGTTCTTC	CASSPGGPAYNEQFF
TRBV6-5	.	.	TRBJ2-1	TGTGCCAGCAGTCCTTACACTAGGGGGAATGAGCAGTTCTTC	CASSPYTRGNEQFF
TRBV9	.	.	TRBJ2-3	TGTGCCAGCAGCGTAGGACGGGGCACAGATACGCAGTATTTT	CASSVGRGTDTQYF
TRBV5-1	.	few	TRBJ2-2	TGCGCCAGCAGTTTCCAGGGGCCGAACACCGGGGAGCTGTTTTTT	CASSFQGPNTGELFF
TRBV5-1	.	few	TRBJ1-2	TGCGCCAGCAGCTTTTCGGGAACCGACAGGAACTATGGCTACACCTTC	CASSFSGTDRNYGYTF
TRBV6-2/TRBV6-3	TRBD2	.	TRBJ2-1	TGTGCCAGCAGCCCTCTAGCGGGGGGCGTCTCCTACAATGAGCAGTTCTTC	CASSPLAGGVSYNEQFF
TRBV19	TRBD1	.	TRBJ1-2	TGTGCCAGTAGTGCCGGACAGGATGGCTACACCTTC	CASSAGQDGYTF
TRBV25-1	TRBD2	.	TRBJ2-5	TGTGCCAGCAGTGAACCTGTGGTAGCGGGGCAAGAGACCCAGTACTTC	CASSEPVVAGQETQYF
TRBV5-1	.	.	TRBJ1-1	TGCGCCAGCAGCACAAACAGGGCGTGGGGCACTGAAGCTTTCTTT	CASSTNRAWGTEAFF
TRBV29-1	.	.	TRBJ2-7	TGCAGCGTTGAAGATCAGGCGCGGGGGCTCGGGAACGAGCAGTACTTC	CSVEDQARGLGNEQYF
TRBV4-2	TRBD2	.	TRBJ2-5	TGTGCCAGCAGCCCCGGGACTAGCGGACAAGAGACCCAGTACTTC	CASSPGTSGQETQYF
TRBV7-3	TRBD2	few	TRBJ2-3	TGTGCCAGCAGCAGATGGGACGGGGGGTCAGATACGCAGTATTTT	CASSRWDGGSDTQYF
TRBV5-4	TRBD2	.	TRBJ2-1	TGTGCCAGCAGCTTGAGTAGCGGGGTTGTATATGAGCAGTTCTTC	CASSLSSGVVYEQFF
TRBV5-4	TRBD2	.	TRBJ2-3	TGTGCCAGCAGCTTCCGGGACTACCTCACAGATACGCAGTATTTT	CASSFRDYLTDTQYF
TRBV29-1	.	.	TRBJ2-1	TGCAGCGCCCTAGGAGGGCGTACAGGCTCCTACAATGAGCAGTTCTTC	CSALGGRTGSYNEQFF
TRBV19	.	.	TRBJ1-5	TGTGCCAGTACAATCCGGGGAAATCAGCCCCAGCATTTT	CASTIRGNQPQHF
TRBV27	TRBD1	once	TRBJ1-6	TGTGCCAGCAGTTTTGGGACAGATTCACCCCTCCACTTT	CASSFGTDSPLHF
TRBV30	.	.	TRBJ1-1	TGTGCCTGGAACCACTACACTGAAGCTTTCTTT	CAWNHYTEAFF
TRBV7-8	.	.	TRBJ1-1	TGTGCCAGCAGCTTACTACAGGGTGGGACTGAAGCTTTCTTT	CASSLLQGGTEAFF
TRBV7-3	TRBD2	once	TRBJ2-1	TGTGCCAGCAGCTTCGGTAGCGGGGCGTACAATGAGCAGTTCTTC	CASSFGSGAYNEQFF
TRBV6-4	TRBD1	few	TRBJ1-5	TGTGCCAGCAGTGAAGGGGGCGCTTATCAGCCCCAGCATTTT	CASSEGGAYQPQHF
TRBV1	.	.	TRBJ2-4	TGCACCAGCAGCCAAGATTCCGGAGGGGGGGCACCGGCTTACATTCAGTACTTC	CTSSQDSGGGAPAYIQYF
TRBV12-5	TRBD1	.	TRBJ1-2	TGTGCTAGTGGTTTGGTCCCTCCCCAGGGGGCTGGCTATGGCTACACCTTC	CASGLVPPQGAGYGYTF
TRBV18	.	.	TRBJ2-3	TGTGCCAGCTCACCCCCGACAATCACAGATACGCAGTATTTT	CASSPPTITDTQYF
TRBV7-8	TRBD2	.	TRBJ2-7	TGTGCCAGCAGCTTACGCCTAGCGGGTAGCTCCTACGAGCAGTACTTC	CASSLRLAGSSYEQYF
TRBV18	.	.	TRBJ1-5	TGTGCCAGCTCACCGCAGGGTAGAAATCAGCCCCAGCATTTT	CASSPQGRNQPQHF
TRBV9	.	.	TRBJ1-5	TGTGCCAGCAGCCCAGGTAGCAATCAGCCCCAGCATTTT	CASSPGSNQPQHF
TRBV9	.	.	TRBJ2-2	TGTGCCAGCAGCGTAAGTACAGGGAGCACCGGGGAGCTGTTTTTT	CASSVSTGSTGELFF
TRBV7-8	TRBD2	.	TRBJ2-7	TGTGCCAGCAGCTCCTCCCGGGGCGGGGGTTACGAGCAGTACTTC	CASSSSRGGGYEQYF
TRBV2	.	.	TRBJ2-4	TGTGCCAGCACGACCCTCTATGGAGGCATTCAGTACTTC	CASTTLYGGIQYF